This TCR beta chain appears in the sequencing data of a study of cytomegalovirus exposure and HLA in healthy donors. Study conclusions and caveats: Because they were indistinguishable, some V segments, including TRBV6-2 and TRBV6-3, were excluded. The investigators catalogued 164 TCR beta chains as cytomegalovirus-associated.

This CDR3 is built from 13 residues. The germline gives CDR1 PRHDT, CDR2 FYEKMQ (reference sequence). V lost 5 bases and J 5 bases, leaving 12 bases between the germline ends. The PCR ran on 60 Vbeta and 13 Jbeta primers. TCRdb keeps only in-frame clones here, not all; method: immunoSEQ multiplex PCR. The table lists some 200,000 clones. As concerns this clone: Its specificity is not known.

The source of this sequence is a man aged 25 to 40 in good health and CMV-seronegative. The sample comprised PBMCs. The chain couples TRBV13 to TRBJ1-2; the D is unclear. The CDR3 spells CASSPGIRYGYTF. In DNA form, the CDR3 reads TGTGCCAGCAGCCCAGGTATCCGTTATGGCTACACCTTC.